The TCR beta chain described here comes from a study of radiation and T cells in renal cell carcinoma. Time point meaning: baseline pretreatment blood. Treatment described: 15 Gy SBRT to primary tumor, nephrectomy 4 weeks later. TCRdb keeps only in-frame clones here, not all; method: immunoSEQ multiplex PCR. The sample has 40,000 to 50,000 clones, around 83% seen once. The material sequenced was blood, taken from a patient whose treatment included radiotherapy and nephrectomy. The clonotype originates from a woman aged 70-85 years with renal cell carcinoma.

CDR3 in amino acids: CASSLGLGGYTF. The CDR3 nucleotides are TGTGCCAGTAGTCTTGGACTGGGTGGCTACACCTTC. The chain uses TRBV19 and TRBJ1-2; unclear D gene. CDR3 length: 12 residues. Trimming left V 5 bases short and J 7 bases short, with 11 bases between. CDR1 and CDR2 from the germline V gene are LNHDA and SQIVND (reference sequence).